What follows is one T cell receptor (beta chain) and its context. Antigen: not known. The sample comes from a study of T cells in Graves' hyperthyroidism and ophthalmopathy. Whole-study findings and limits: The model forecast ophthalmopathy, anticipating it by a median around 6.5 months before onset. Researchers found most expanded thyroid clonotypes above 0.001 in blood as well.

Researchers amplified the TCR beta CDR3 regions from RNA transcripts. First-round RT-PCR with HTBI primers amplified the TCR CDR3 region. TCRdb re-called the multiplex PCR reads through MiXCR, storing one row per CDR3 protein. In the table there are approximately 600,000 distinct CDR3 sequences, around 20% of which are singletons. Germline V lookup: CDR1 SQVTM, CDR2 ANQGSEA. This CDR3 region has 15 residues. Enrolled ophthalmopathy patients presented with a Clinical Activity Score of at least 3, a NOSPECS grade of at least 4, and disease duration under 3 months. The J gene is TRBJ2-1, the V gene TRBV29-1; 8 nucleotides agree with TRBD2. Sequenced sample: blood. The sequence came from a man aged 25 to 45 with Graves' ophthalmopathy. The CDR3 loop is CTARRQLAESHEQFF. Here the CDR3 DNA reads TGCACTGCCCGGCGCCAACTAGCGGAAAGCCATGAGCAGTTCTTC.